This T cell receptor beta chain was sequenced for a study of blood T cell repertoires in COVID-19. About the study: Samples representing acute and convalescent COVID-19 were sourced from the United States, Italy and Spain. T cells, B-cell-depleted T cells, or PBMCs supplied cDNA or gDNA.

Germline loops: CDR1 MNHEY, CDR2 SMNVEV (reference sequence). The CDR3 is made up of 11 amino acids. For this clone: The junction differs from germline at one of its ends, possibly a read error.

In the original analysis: Nucleated cell number was recorded as an estimate derived from reference gene primer amplification. Here immunoSEQ multiplex PCR was the method, and the copy in TCRdb shows in-frame clones only, minus some. V, J and clone size were drawn from that table, and D and trimming were deduced from the DNA. This sample yields roughly 340,000 clones, of which 90% to 95% are seen a single time; roughly 3.5% belongs to the top ten. The V gene is TRBV27, the J gene TRBJ2-4; maybe TRBD2 (5 bases). The sequenced material came from peripheral blood. The receptor's source is a woman younger than 30 who had recovered from COVID-19. CDR3 region: CASSLLQPRGF. The CDR3 nucleotides are TGTGCCAGCAGTTTACTACAGCCTCGGGGCTTC.